These 25 T cell receptor beta chains came from one sample sequenced in a study of PD-L1 blockade in urothelial cancer. Produced via immunoSEQ multiplex PCR; TCRdb's table is partial and in-frame only. The top ten clones hold more than 3.5% of a sample with more than 45,000 clones, approximately 80% of them seen once. Source: PBMCs, taken around atezolizumab (anti-PD-L1) treatment. The origin of the receptors is a man in his 70s with urothelial cancer.

The rearrangement uses TRBV2 and TRBJ2-5, with 12 bases fitting TRBD2. The junction had 7 bases not matched to a gene; V was cut back by 4 bases and J by 4 bases. Germline CDR1 is SNHLY and CDR2 is FYNNEI. The CDR3 contains 16 residues. DNA of the CDR3: TGTGCCAGCAGTGGAGGACTAGCGGGAAGGGGAGAGACCCAGTACTTC. Its protein product is CASSGGLAGRGETQYF.

The count of this clone is one. This chain links TRBV11-2 with TRBJ2-3, with 12 bases identical to TRBD2. From germline, CDR1 is SGHAT and CDR2 FQNNGV. Trimming cost V 4 bases and J 0 bases; bases outside gene matches: 11. The CDR3 totals 19 residues. This CDR3 reads CASSSRPPSGRVSTDTQYF. As DNA, the CDR3 is TGTGCCAGCAGCTCCCGACCGCCTAGCGGGAGGGTAAGCACAGATACGCAGTATTTT.

The J gene is TRBJ2-2, the V gene TRBV19, with 7 bases aligning to TRBD1. V dropped 7 bases and J dropped 0; count of bases not matched to a gene: 2. CDR3 size: 14 residues. Germline V gene data show CDR1 as LNHDA and CDR2 as SQIVND (reference sequence). The CDR3 here is CASIDRANTGELFF. The CDR3 bases are TGTGCCAGTATTGACAGGGCGAACACCGGGGAGCTGTTTTTT.

V gene TRBV7-9 combines with J gene TRBJ2-1, with 7 positions matching TRBD1. The CDR3 contains 15 residues. V was pared by 6 bases and J by 6 bases, with 11 bases of the junction left unmatched. In germline, CDR1 is SEHNR, CDR2 FQNEAQ (reference sequence). The CDR3 is CASSSHTDRRNEQFF. CDR3 nucleotide sequence: TGTGCCAGCAGTTCACACACGGACAGGCGCAATGAGCAGTTCTTC.

The CDR3, as DNA: TGTGCCATCAGTGAGTCAAGGACTAATCTAGCCAAAAACATTCAGTACTTC. Protein sequence: CAISESRTNLAKNIQYF. The rearrangement joins TRBV10-3 to TRBJ2-4, with a tentative D call TRBD2 (6 bases). The ends were cut back, 0 bases at V and 0 bases at J, with 12 bases in the middle. The CDR3 has 17 residues. The germline gives CDR1 ENHRY, CDR2 SYGVKD.

This chain links TRBV6-5 with TRBJ2-4, with TRBD2 as a possible D gene (5 bases). V was cut by 7 bases and J by 8 bases, with 18 bases left in between. Germline assignment: CDR1 MNHEY and CDR2 SVGAGI. CDR3 length: 14 residues. In DNA form, the CDR3 reads TGTGCCAGCACCCAAGGGTTGGCCGGGGACATTCAGTACTTC. The encoded protein is CASTQGLAGDIQYF.

The rearrangement uses TRBV19 and TRBJ2-5; D is possibly TRBD2 (7 bases). This CDR3 contains 13 residues. V was trimmed by 7 bases and J by 4 bases, leaving 13 bases between them. Per the germline V gene, CDR1 is LNHDA and CDR2 is SQIVND (reference sequence). CDR3 nucleotides: TGTGCCAGTAAGAGGGGGGGACGAGAGACCCAGTACTTC. Its protein is CASKRGGRETQYF.

The chain employs TRBV5-4 and TRBJ2-1; D may be TRBD2 (8 bases). From germline, CDR1 is SGHNT and CDR2 YYREEE (reference sequence). The CDR3 covers 16 residues. V lost 6 bases to trimming and J lost 9 bases, with 25 bases between them. The CDR3 region is CASTGGGGRGGGEQFF. DNA of the CDR3: TGTGCCAGCACCGGGGGGGGCGGGAGAGGGGGCGGTGAGCAGTTCTTC.

The rearrangement links TRBV9 to TRBJ2-3, with TRBD2 matching 8 bases. Germline-derived CDR1 and CDR2 are SGDLS and YYNGEE. The CDR3 has 15 amino acids. The V gene end was trimmed by 3 bases and the J gene end by 0 bases; junction bases not matched to a gene: 3. The CDR3 region has the DNA TGTGCCAGCAGCGCGCGGGGGGCCAGCACAGATACGCAGTATTTT. It codes for CASSARGASTDTQYF.

The chain has TRBV28 and TRBJ1-2; tentatively, D is TRBD1 (5 bases). The germline CDR1 and CDR2 sequences are MDHEN and SYDVKM. The CDR3 runs 12 residues. Trimming stripped 2 bases from V and 8 bases from J, with 9 bases between. CDR3 in DNA: TGTGCCAGCAGTTTAAACCACAGGGGCTACACCTTC. It translates to CASSLNHRGYTF.

DNA of the CDR3: TGTGCCAGCAGTGTGGACAGGGGGCCCTACGAGCAGTACTTC. Translating gives CASSVDRGPYEQYF. The chain has TRBV2 and TRBJ2-7; the match to TRBD1 covers 11 bases. With V trimmed by 4 bases and J by 2 bases, 1 base remained unmatched. Germline CDR1 reads SNHLY; CDR2 reads FYNNEI. The CDR3 is 14 amino acids.

Of note for this clone: This CDR3 is also generated by other DNA sequences in the sample. The chain uses TRBV7-3 and TRBJ1-2; a possible D gene is TRBD1 (6 bases). Germline assignment: CDR1 SGHTA and CDR2 FQGTGA. CDR3 size: 12 residues. Trimming removed 3 bases from V and 6 bases from J, with 8 bases in between. The CDR3 protein is CASSLSGDGYTF. CDR3 sequence (DNA): TGTGCCAGCAGCTTGTCAGGGGATGGCTACACCTTC.

The chain couples TRBV6-1 to TRBJ2-4, with 10 bases identical to TRBD2. The CDR3 totals 14 residues. In germline, CDR1 is MNHNS, CDR2 SASEGT. Trimming took 7 bases from V and 10 from J; bases not matched to a gene: 10. CDR3 DNA: TGTGCCAGCACCAGGGCTAGCGGGGGCGAGATTCAGTACTTC. This encodes CASTRASGGEIQYF.

The chain combines TRBV28 with TRBJ2-1; 11 positions agree with TRBD2. CDR1 and CDR2 (germline): MDHEN, SYDVKM. Unmatched junction bases numbered 8, after V lost 4 bases and J lost 6 bases. The CDR3 sequence is 16 residues long. The CDR3: CASSSLGTSGFNEQFF. Written as DNA, the CDR3 is TGTGCCAGCAGTTCCCTAGGGACTAGCGGTTTCAATGAGCAGTTCTTC.

This clone was seen more than once but under ten times. The chain employs TRBV10-3 and TRBJ1-1; no reliable D call. Looked up from germline, CDR1 is ENHRY and CDR2 is SYGVKD. This CDR3 has 12 residues. Trimming cost V 4 bases and J 0 bases, with 3 bases left between them. CDR3 loop: CAISAVNTEAFF. For the CDR3, the DNA is TGTGCCATCAGTGCTGTGAACACTGAAGCTTTCTTT.

The gene calls are TRBV5-1 and TRBJ2-4; D possibly corresponds to TRBD1 (5 bases). Trimming left V 0 bases short and J 6 bases short, with 13 bases between. CDR1 is SGHRS and CDR2 is YFSETQ in the germline V gene. The CDR3 has 15 amino acids. CDR3 loop: CASSLEPGITNIQYF. CDR3 coding DNA: TGCGCCAGCAGCTTGGAGCCAGGGATAACAAACATTCAGTACTTC.

The sample holds a few counts of this clone. CDR3 amino acids: CASSAARTAWTYNEQFF. For the CDR3, the DNA is TGTGCCAGCAGTGCCGCGAGGACAGCCTGGACCTACAATGAGCAGTTCTTC. J is TRBJ2-1 and V is TRBV25-1; TRBD1 might be the D (6 bases). Germline assignment: CDR1 MGHDK and CDR2 SYGVNS. V dropped 4 bases and J dropped 2 bases, with 18 bases sitting between them. This CDR3 has 17 residues.

This rearrangement joins TRBV27 to TRBJ2-2, with TRBD1 matching over 7 bases. Germline lookup yields CDR1 MNHEY and CDR2 SMNVEV (reference sequence). V lost 6 bases and J lost 6; bases outside the gene matches: 13. The CDR3 sequence is 16 residues long. CDR3 protein: CASSPRQGRGAGELFF. The CDR3 DNA sequence: TGTGCCAGCAGCCCAAGACAGGGAAGGGGCGCCGGGGAGCTGTTTTTT.

The rearrangement uses TRBV28 and TRBJ2-2; D possibly corresponds to TRBD2 (6 bases). Trimming removed 6 bases from V and 5 bases from J, with 19 bases in between. This CDR3 is built from 16 residues. In germline, CDR1 is MDHEN, CDR2 SYDVKM. CDR3 protein: CASRAAGTRETGELFF. Written as DNA, the CDR3 is TGTGCCAGCAGGGCAGCCGGGACCCGGGAGACCGGGGAGCTGTTTTTT.

The J gene is TRBJ2-1, the V gene TRBV7-3; 8 bases match TRBD2. CDR3 length: 15 residues. J was trimmed by 7 bases and V by 5 bases; bases with no gene match: 10. Per the germline V gene, CDR1 is SGHTA and CDR2 is FQGTGA. CDR3 in amino acids: CASSPGLVKGNEQFF. The CDR3 nucleotides read TGTGCCAGCAGCCCGGGACTAGTAAAGGGAAATGAGCAGTTCTTC.

DNA for the CDR3: TGTGCCAGCAGCAATTTAGAGCGGGTAACGTCGCAGTATTTT. This codes for CASSNLERVTSQYF. The chain employs TRBV7-2 and TRBJ2-3; tentative D call: TRBD2 (6 bases). Germline V gene data show CDR1 as SGHTA and CDR2 as FQGNSA. Deletions cut 5 bases from V and 10 bases from J, with 19 bases between. The CDR3 runs to 14 residues.

The genes are TRBV19 and TRBJ2-7; 7 bases are a match to TRBD1. From germline, CDR1 is LNHDA and CDR2 SQIVND (reference sequence). CDR3 size: 16 residues. The V and J ends lost 3 bases and 3 bases, in that order; junction bases with no gene match: 11. CDR3 region: CASSISATGYNYEQYF. As DNA, the CDR3 is TGTGCCAGTAGTATTTCTGCGACAGGGTATAACTACGAGCAGTACTTC.

This clone was seen only a few times. The DNA of the CDR3 is TGTGCCAGCAGCGTAGCGGCGGGGTTCGCAGATACGCAGTATTTT. This encodes CASSVAAGFADTQYF. The rearrangement uses TRBV9 and TRBJ2-3, with a tentative D call TRBD2 (6 bases). Trimming took 0 bases from V and 4 from J, leaving 12 bases between them. The germline V gene has CDR1 SGDLS and CDR2 YYNGEE. There are 15 residues in the CDR3. The variable domain in full, with the rest retrieved from reference TRBV9 and TRBJ2-3, is DSGVTQTPKHLITATGQRVTLRCSPRSGDLSVYWYQQSLDQGLQFLIQYYNGEERAKGNILERFSAQQFPDLHSELNLSSLELGDSALYFCASSVAAGFADTQYFGPGTRLTVL.

This clone showed up just a few times. The V and J genes are TRBV19 and TRBJ1-6, with 11 bases fitting TRBD1. Germline V gene lookup returns CDR1 LNHDA and CDR2 SQIVND (reference sequence). The CDR3 length is 15 residues. The J segment lost 10 bases and the V segment lost 4 bases, leaving 6 bases of the junction unmatched. CDR3 loop: CASSKDRGLGSPLHF. Written as DNA, the CDR3 is TGTGCCAGTAGTAAGGACAGGGGGCTGGGATCACCCCTCCACTTT.

J is TRBJ2-2 and V is TRBV4-2; D perhaps matches TRBD1 (5 bases). The CDR3 is made up of 15 amino acids. The germline gives CDR1 LGHNA, CDR2 YNFKEQ. V shed 3 bases and J shed 5 bases, with 13 bases lying between them. As DNA, the CDR3 is TGTGCCAGCAGCCAGGCCAGGGTGGGAACCGGGGAGCTGTTTTTT. It encodes CASSQARVGTGELFF.